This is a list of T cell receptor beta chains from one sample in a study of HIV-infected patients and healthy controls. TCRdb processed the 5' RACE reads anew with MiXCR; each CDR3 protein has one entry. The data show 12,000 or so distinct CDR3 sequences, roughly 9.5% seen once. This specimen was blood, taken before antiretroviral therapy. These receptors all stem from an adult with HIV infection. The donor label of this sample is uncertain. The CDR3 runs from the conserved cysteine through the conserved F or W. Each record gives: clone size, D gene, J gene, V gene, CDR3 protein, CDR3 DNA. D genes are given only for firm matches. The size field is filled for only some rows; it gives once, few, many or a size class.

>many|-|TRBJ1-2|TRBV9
CASSVETGASYGYTF
TGTGCCAGCAGCGTAGAGACAGGAGCCTCCTATGGCTACACCTTC
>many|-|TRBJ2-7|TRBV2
CASSPRASSSYEQYF
TGTGCCAGCAGCCCTCGGGCCTCGAGCTCCTACGAGCAGTACTTC
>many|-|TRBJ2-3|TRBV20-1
CSARVGFLTDTQYF
TGCAGTGCTAGAGTGGGTTTCCTCACAGATACGCAGTATTTT
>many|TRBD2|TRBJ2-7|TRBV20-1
CSALPGTSGTYEQYF
TGCAGTGCTCTCCCCGGGACTAGCGGAACCTACGAGCAGTACTTC
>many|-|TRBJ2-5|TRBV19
CASSIDSRRGRGPQLGRNQETQYF
TGTGCCAGTAGTATAGATTCCAGGCGAGGGAGAGGACCGCAGCTAGGAAGAAACCAAGAGACCCAGTACTTC
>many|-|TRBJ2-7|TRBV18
CASSPRDEQYF
TGTGCCAGCTCACCGAGGGATGAGCAGTACTTC
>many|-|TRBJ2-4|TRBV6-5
CASTLPGYF
TGTGCCAGCACCTTACCGGGTTACTTC
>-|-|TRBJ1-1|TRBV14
CASRKSGGTEAFF
TGTGCCAGCAGGAAGTCCGGCGGCACTGAAGCTTTCTTT
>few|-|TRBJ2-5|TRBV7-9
CASSLSYQETQYF
TGTGCCAGCAGCTTGTCATACCAAGAGACCCAGTACTTC
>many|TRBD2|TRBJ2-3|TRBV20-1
CSTRRTSGGPSDTQYF
TGCAGTACCCGACGGACTAGCGGGGGGCCGTCCGATACGCAGTATTTT
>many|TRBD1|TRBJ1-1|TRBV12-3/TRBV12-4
CASSWDRGGTEAFF
TGTGCCAGCAGTTGGGACAGGGGAGGGACTGAAGCTTTCTTT
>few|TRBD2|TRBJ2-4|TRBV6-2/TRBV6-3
CASSYFPGLAGGPGNIQYF
TGTGCCAGCAGTTACTTCCCCGGTTTAGCGGGAGGGCCTGGAAACATTCAGTACTTC
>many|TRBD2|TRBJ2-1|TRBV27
CATRPQLAGTHEQFF
TGTGCCACCCGACCCCAACTAGCGGGTACGCATGAGCAGTTCTTC
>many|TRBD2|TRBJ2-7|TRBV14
CASSRTSATEQYF
TGTGCCAGCAGCAGAACTAGCGCTACCGAGCAGTACTTC
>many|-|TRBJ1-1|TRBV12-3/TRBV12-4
CASNLFGQGNTEAFF
TGTGCCAGCAACCTTTTCGGCCAGGGGAACACTGAAGCTTTCTTT
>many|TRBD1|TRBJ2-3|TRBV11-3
CASSLGQGGTDTQYF
TGTGCCAGCAGTCTGGGACAGGGAGGCACAGATACGCAGTATTTT
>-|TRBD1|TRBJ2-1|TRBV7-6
CASSPRQGHSMDEQFF
TGTGCCAGCAGCCCGAGACAGGGGCACAGTATGGATGAGCAGTTCTTC
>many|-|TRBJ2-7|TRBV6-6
CASSYSSGGGYEQYF
TGTGCCAGCAGTTATTCGTCAGGGGGAGGCTACGAGCAGTACTTC
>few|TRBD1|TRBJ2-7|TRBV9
CASSYGQGSSYEQYF
TGTGCCAGCAGTTACGGACAGGGAAGCTCCTACGAGCAGTACTTC
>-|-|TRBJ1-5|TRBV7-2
CASSFDGLSNQPQHF
TGTGCCAGCAGCTTTGACGGACTTAGCAATCAGCCCCAGCATTTT
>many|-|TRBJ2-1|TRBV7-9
CASSSDDEQFF
TGTGCCAGCAGCTCCGACGATGAGCAGTTCTTC
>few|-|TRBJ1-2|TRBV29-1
CSVEDNYGYTF
TGCAGCGTTGAAGATAACTATGGCTACACCTTC
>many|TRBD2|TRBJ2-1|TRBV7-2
CASSLRGGSGYYNEQFF
TGTGCCAGCAGCTTACGCGGGGGGAGCGGGTACTACAATGAGCAGTTCTTC
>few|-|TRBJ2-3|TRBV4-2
CASSQDYGLPDTQYF
TGTGCCAGCAGCCAAGACTACGGCCTCCCGGATACGCAGTATTTT
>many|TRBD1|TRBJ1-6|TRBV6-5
CASHGGQANSPLHF
TGTGCCAGCCATGGGGGACAGGCTAATTCACCCCTCCACTTT
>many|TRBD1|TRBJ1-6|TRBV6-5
CASRKTGGSSYNSPLHF
TGTGCCAGCAGGAAAACAGGGGGAAGCTCCTATAATTCACCCCTCCACTTT
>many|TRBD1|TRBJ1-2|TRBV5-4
CASSGTGLNYGYTF
TGTGCCAGCAGCGGGACAGGTCTTAACTATGGCTACACCTTC
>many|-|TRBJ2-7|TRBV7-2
CASSPRDRTYEQYF
TGTGCCAGCAGCCCTCGGGACCGAACCTACGAGCAGTACTTC
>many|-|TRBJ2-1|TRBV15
CATSRFQGGEQFF
TGTGCCACCAGCAGGTTTCAGGGAGGCGAGCAGTTCTTC
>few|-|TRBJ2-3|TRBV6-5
CASSHTDTQYF
TGTGCCAGCAGCCACACAGATACGCAGTATTTT
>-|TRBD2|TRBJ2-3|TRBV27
CASSKGLAGGPGDTQYF
TGTGCCAGCAGTAAGGGACTAGCGGGAGGGCCTGGAGATACGCAGTATTTT
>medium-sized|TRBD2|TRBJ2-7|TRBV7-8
CASSLGSGSSYEQYF
TGTGCCAGCAGCTTAGGAAGCGGGAGCTCCTACGAGCAGTACTTC
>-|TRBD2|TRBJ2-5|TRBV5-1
CASSLPNLAGKETQYF
TGCGCCAGCAGCTTGCCTAATCTAGCGGGAAAAGAGACCCAGTACTTC
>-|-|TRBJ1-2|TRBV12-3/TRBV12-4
CASSFGEDGYTF
TGTGCCAGCAGTTTTGGGGAGGATGGCTACACCTTC
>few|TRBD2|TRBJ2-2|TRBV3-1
CASSQVLGSGGHENTGELFF
TGTGCCAGCAGCCAAGTACTTGGCAGCGGGGGTCATGAGAACACCGGGGAGCTGTTTTTT
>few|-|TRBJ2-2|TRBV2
CASSLTGSYTGELFF
TGTGCCAGCAGCCTCACAGGGTCTTATACCGGGGAGCTGTTTTTT
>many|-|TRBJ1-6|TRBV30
CAWSSIISPLHF
TGTGCCTGGAGCTCCATCATTTCACCCCTCCACTTT
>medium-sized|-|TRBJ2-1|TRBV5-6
CASSPTGSNEQFF
TGTGCCAGCAGCCCTACGGGGTCCAATGAGCAGTTCTTC
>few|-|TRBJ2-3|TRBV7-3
CASSLTGTPTDTQYF
TGTGCCAGCAGCTTAACGGGGACCCCAACAGATACGCAGTATTTT
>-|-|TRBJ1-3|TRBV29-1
CSVTLGGGNTIYF
TGCAGCGTTACTCTGGGAGGTGGAAACACCATATATTTT
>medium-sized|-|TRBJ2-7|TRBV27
CASSFGPSGEQYF
TGTGCCAGCAGTTTTGGACCGTCGGGCGAGCAGTACTTC
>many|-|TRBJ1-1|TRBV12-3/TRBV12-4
CASSPTGDGYTEAFF
TGTGCCAGCAGCCCCACCGGGGACGGGTACACTGAAGCTTTCTTT
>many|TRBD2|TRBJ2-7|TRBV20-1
CSAPTSGKSYEQYF
TGCAGTGCCCCGACTAGCGGGAAATCCTACGAGCAGTACTTC
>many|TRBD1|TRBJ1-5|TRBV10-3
CAISEVPTGENQPQHF
TGTGCCATCAGTGAAGTACCGACAGGGGAAAATCAGCCCCAGCATTTT
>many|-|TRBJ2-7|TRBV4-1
CASSQEVLYEQYF
TGCGCCAGCAGCCAAGAAGTCCTATACGAGCAGTACTTC
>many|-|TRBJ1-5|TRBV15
CATSNLGQGGRQPQHF
TGTGCCACCAGCAACCTGGGGCAGGGTGGTAGACAGCCCCAGCATTTT
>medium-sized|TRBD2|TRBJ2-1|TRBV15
CAIETSDNNEQFF
TGTGCGATCGAAACTAGCGACAACAATGAGCAGTTCTTC